The next 2 T cell receptor beta chains were all read from a single sample in a study of cytomegalovirus exposure and HLA in healthy donors. Both 60 Vbeta primers and 13 Jbeta primers went into the PCR. The method was immunoSEQ multiplex PCR; TCRdb's version includes in-frame clones alone and lacks a portion of them. This sample carries 65,000 to 80,000 clones, 70% to 85% of them seen once, and the ten largest clones take more than 8.5%. The sample was PBMCs. These receptors were obtained from a man in his forties in good health and CMV-seropositive.

The chain employs TRBV6-5 and TRBJ1-4, with D hard to call. Per the germline V gene, CDR1 is MNHEY and CDR2 is SVGAGI. This CDR3 has 15 residues. Trimming shortened V by 6 bases and J by 5 bases, and 16 bases separated the two germline ends. The CDR3 reads CASRDSGRSNEKLFF. The CDR3 DNA is TGTGCCAGCAGAGACTCCGGGAGGTCGAATGAAAAACTGTTTTTT.

The genes are TRBV6-1 and TRBJ2-3, with D perhaps matching TRBD1 (5 bases). V was cut by 9 bases and J by 0 bases, with 13 bases left in between. Per the germline V gene, CDR1 is MNHNS and CDR2 is SASEGT. This CDR3 has 14 amino acids. The CDR3 loop is CASAGMSSTDTQYF. In nucleotides, the CDR3 is TGTGCCAGTGCAGGGATGTCCAGCACAGATACGCAGTATTTT.